Listed here are 6 T cell receptor beta chains from one sample, sequenced in a study of T cell repertoires in cytomegalovirus infection. The antigens these receptors bind are not known. TCRdb re-called the reads with MiXCR, one entry per CDR3 protein. The sample includes about a million distinct CDR3 sequences, roughly 30% of them seen just once. The source was cultured CD8+ T cells from PBMCs, collected from culture after CMV antigen stimulation. Receptors were obtained from a human donor in good health (CMV status not recorded). Some clones in this sample may be carry-over from other donors' samples.

This sequence joins TRBV4-3 and TRBJ2-2; D is uncertain. The CDR3 sequence is 15 residues long. Germline-derived CDR1 and CDR2 are LGHNA and YSLEER. Trimming took off 1 base at V and 6 bases at J, with 12 bases between the two ends. CDR3 sequence: CASSQGQGPAGELFF. CDR3 sequence (DNA): TGCGCCAGCAGCCAAGGACAAGGGCCTGCCGGGGAGCTGTTTTTT.

The chain uses TRBV7-6 and TRBJ2-1, with TRBD2 matching over 7 bases. Germline lookup yields CDR1 SGHVS and CDR2 FNYEAQ. V lost 1 base and J lost 10; bases outside the gene matches: 7. This CDR3 comprises 14 residues. Here the CDR3 DNA reads TGTGCCAGCAGCTTAGAGACTAGCTATGACGAGCAGTTCTTC. Amino acid sequence: CASSLETSYDEQFF.

This clonotype occurred a few times. The rearrangement links TRBV20-1 to TRBJ2-1, with D uncertain. Per the germline V gene, CDR1 is DFQATT and CDR2 is SNEGSKA (reference sequence). The V end lost 0 bases, the J end lost 6 bases, and 6 bases lay between the germline ends. The CDR3 length is 12 residues. The CDR3 spells CSARDLPNEQFF. CDR3 coding DNA: TGCAGTGCTAGAGATCTCCCCAATGAGCAGTTCTTC.

The V call is TRBV6-5, the J call TRBJ1-1; D remains unclear. Germline assignment: CDR1 MNHEY and CDR2 SVGAGI. This CDR3 is 13 amino acids long. Trimming pared 3 bases from V and 3 bases from J, leaving 8 bases between. The DNA of the CDR3 is TGTGCCAGCAGTTATAGGTTCCACACTGAAGCTTTCTTT. Translating gives CASSYRFHTEAFF.

This clonotype was recorded a few times. The chain links TRBV11-3 to TRBJ2-5, with 14 bases fitting TRBD2. This CDR3 has 18 amino acids. Germline V gene lookup returns CDR1 SGHNT and CDR2 YENEEA. V trimming: 5 bases; J trimming: 3 bases; junction bases outside the gene matches: 11. The CDR3 bases are TGTGCCAGCAGCCCCCGTCCGGGACTAGCGGGGGTGGAAGAGACCCAGTACTTC. Protein: CASSPRPGLAGVEETQYF.

This clonotype was seen repeatedly, ten times or more. The chain joins TRBV7-9 to TRBJ1-1; 9 bases agree with TRBD1. The length of the CDR3 is 15 residues. Trimming cost V 4 bases and J 5 bases; bases outside gene matches: 8. Germline V CDR1 and CDR2: SEHNR, FQNEAQ (reference sequence). For the CDR3, the DNA is TGTGCCAGCAGCTCTCTACAGGGGGCGAGTACTGAAGCTTTCTTT. Protein: CASSSLQGASTEAFF. Full variable domain (remainder filled in from reference TRBV7-9 and TRBJ1-1): DTGVSQNPRHKITKRGQNVTFRCDPISEHNRLYWYRQTLGQGPEFLTYFQNEAQLEKSRLLSDRFSAERPKGSFSTLEIQRTEQGDSAMYLCASSSLQGASTEAFFGQGTRLTVV.